This T cell receptor (beta chain) was recorded in a study of shared clonotypes between healthy human individuals. Germline V CDR1 and CDR2: GTSNPN, SVGIG (reference sequence). The ends lost 4 bases at V and 2 bases at J; junction bases unmatched: 5. The CDR3 contains 13 residues. The table came from immunoSEQ multiplex PCR; TCRdb's copy has only in-frame clones and leaves some out. The data hold hundreds of thousands of clones, with approximately 74% observed a single time. The sequenced sample was memory CD4+ T cells sorted from blood. Subset here: CD45RA-negative fraction. This TCR derives from a woman between 25 and 40 years old in good health. The rearrangement joins TRBV30 to TRBJ2-7, with 7 positions matching TRBD1. CDR3 loop: CAWTPGQPYEQYF. CDR3 coding DNA: TGTGCCTGGACGCCGGGACAGCCCTACGAGCAGTACTTC.